This T cell receptor (beta chain) was sequenced during a study of PD-L1 blockade in urothelial cancer. About the research overall: The authors examined blood 3 weeks (second dose) and 6 weeks after treatment start.

The cohort comprised individuals with locally advanced or metastatic urothelial carcinoma. Sequencing was performed with immunoSEQ multiplex PCR; in TCRdb, only in-frame clones are kept and a portion is missing. This sample yields under 100,000 clones, of which about 80% are seen a single time; 9.5% belongs to the top ten. Germline-derived CDR1 and CDR2 are SGHNT and YYREEE (reference sequence). CDR3 length: 17 residues. V lost 0 bases to trimming and J lost 1 base, with 16 bases between them. The sequence derives from a man between 65 and 79 years old with urothelial cancer. This rearrangement joins TRBV5-4 to TRBJ2-5; D not resolved. The specimen comprised PBMCs, sampled around atezolizumab (anti-PD-L1) treatment. The CDR3 is CASSLGGGHTGQETQYF. For the CDR3, the DNA is TGTGCCAGCAGCTTGGGAGGCGGTCATACGGGCCAAGAGACCCAGTACTTC.